The 29 T cell receptor beta chains in this list originate from one sample, sequenced in a study of T cells after yellow fever vaccination. TCRdb re-called the 5' RACE reads through MiXCR, storing one row per CDR3 protein. The table shows approximately 150,000 distinct CDR3 sequences, with around 7.7% occurring only once. The material sequenced was CD4+ T cells sorted from PBMCs, taken 5 days after the yellow fever booster vaccination. These receptors were obtained from a man aged 25-40 years who received the YFV17D yellow fever vaccine.

In this sample, this clonotype turned up many times. The chain recombines TRBV18 with TRBJ2-1; TRBD2 matches 8 bases. CDR3 length equals 14 residues. Germline CDR1 reads KGHSH; CDR2 reads LQKENI. V lost 3 bases, J lost 7 bases, and 5 bases stayed unmatched. The CDR3 region is CASSPSGTHNEQFF. For the CDR3, the DNA is TGTGCCAGCTCACCTAGCGGGACGCATAATGAGCAGTTCTTC.

This clonotype was observed a handful of times. The chain couples TRBV20-1 to TRBJ2-7; 8 nucleotides agree with TRBD1. Trimming cost V 6 bases and J 2 bases; bases outside gene matches: 6. CDR1 is DFQATT, CDR2 SNEGSKA, per germline (reference sequence). This CDR3 spans 13 amino acids. The CDR3 sequence: CSARDRLTYEQYF. DNA for the CDR3: TGCAGTGCCAGGGACAGGTTAACCTACGAGCAGTACTTC.

This clonotype was counted many times. V gene TRBV24-1 combines with J gene TRBJ2-1; D unclear. In germline, CDR1 is KGHDR, CDR2 SFDVKD. The V end lost 2 bases, the J end lost 0 bases, and 4 bases lay between the germline ends. CDR3 size: 14 residues. The CDR3 coding sequence is TGTGCCACCAGTGATTCAATCTCCTACAATGAGCAGTTCTTC. Translation gives CATSDSISYNEQFF.

This chain uses TRBV12-3 or TRBV12-4 with TRBJ2-3; TRBD1 matches at 9 bases. V trimming: 6 bases; J trimming: 5 bases; junction bases outside the gene matches: 9. The CDR3 contains 15 residues. For the CDR3, the DNA is TGTGCCAGCAGCCGCGGACAGGGGAGGCAAGATACGCAGTATTTT. Translating gives CASSRGQGRQDTQYF.

This clonotype was counted at least ten times. The V call is TRBV11-3, the J call TRBJ2-7, with D possibly matching TRBD1 (6 bases). This CDR3 region has 16 residues. Trimming stripped 2 bases from V and 3 bases from J, with 17 bases between. Per the germline V gene, CDR1 is SGHNT and CDR2 is YENEEA. The CDR3 nucleotides are TGTGCCAGCAGCTTATCGGGGCAACAGGGTTTCTACGAGCAGTACTTC. Protein sequence: CASSLSGQQGFYEQYF.

Ten or more counts support this clonotype. The V call is TRBV21-1, the J call TRBJ2-7. TRBV21-1 is a pseudogene locus. The CDR3 loop spans 14 amino acids. The DNA for the CDR3 is TGTGCCAGCAGCAAAGCGTGGCAATCCTACGAGCAGTACTTC. The encoded protein is CASSKAWQSYEQYF.

This clonotype occurred many times. The genes are TRBV19 and TRBJ1-5; D possibly corresponds to TRBD1 (6 bases). V dropped 8 bases and J dropped 3 bases, with 11 bases sitting between them. Germline lookup yields CDR1 LNHDA and CDR2 SQIVND (reference sequence). The CDR3 runs to 13 residues. CDR3 in DNA: TGTGCCAGTGGGGACATGAACAATCAGCCCCAGCATTTT. Its translation: CASGDMNNQPQHF.

This clonotype was recorded at least ten times. The chain employs TRBV7-9 and TRBJ2-1; 10 bases match TRBD2. CDR3 length: 16 amino acids. V lost 4 bases, J lost 3 bases, and 6 bases stayed unmatched. Germline lookup yields CDR1 SEHNR and CDR2 FQNEAQ (reference sequence). CDR3 sequence (DNA): TGTGCCAGCAGCTATGGACTAGCGGAGTTCTACAATGAGCAGTTCTTC. It translates to CASSYGLAEFYNEQFF.

This clonotype has at least ten counts. This sequence joins TRBV20-1 and TRBJ1-5; D unclear. V was pared by 7 bases and J by 0 bases, with 13 bases between. The CDR3 loop spans 14 amino acids. Germline lookup yields CDR1 DFQATT and CDR2 SNEGSKA (reference sequence). The DNA of the CDR3 is TGCAGTGTTCTAACACCCTATAGCAATCAGCCCCAGCATTTT. This sequence encodes CSVLTPYSNQPQHF.

As to this clonotype: Possible read error: a much larger clone is one base away. The genes are TRBV6-1 and TRBJ2-2, with TRBD2 identical over 12 bases. From germline, CDR1 is MNHNS and CDR2 SASEGT. The CDR3 extends over 16 amino acids. CDR3 residues: CPSSQTSGSFSGELFF. DNA of the CDR3: TGTCCCAGCAGTCAGACTAGCGGGAGTTTCAGCGGGGAGCTGTTTTTT.

This clonotype was observed at least ten times. The chain joins TRBV7-9 to TRBJ2-5; D uncertain. Per germline, CDR1 SEHNR and CDR2 FQNEAQ (reference sequence). Trimming left V 5 bases short and J 5 bases short, with 9 bases between. The CDR3 totals 12 residues. CDR3 bases: TGTGCCAGCAGCCTACGAAGGGAGACCCAGTACTTC. It yields the protein CASSLRRETQYF.

This clonotype was seen many times. V is TRBV20-1 and J is TRBJ2-5, with TRBD2 matching 9 bases. After removal of 2 bases from V and 5 bases from J, the junction contained 15 bases not matched to a gene. This CDR3 spans 17 amino acids. In germline, CDR1 is DFQATT, CDR2 SNEGSKA (reference sequence). Here the CDR3 reads CSARIAGGRDVRETQYF. In nucleotides, the CDR3 is TGCAGTGCTAGAATTGCGGGAGGGCGGGACGTGAGGGAGACCCAGTACTTC.

This clonotype was observed many times. The chain has TRBV15 and TRBJ2-4, with 9 bases aligning to TRBD2. The CDR3 sequence is 17 residues long. The junction had 16 bases not matched to a gene; V was cut back by 8 bases and J by 5 bases. The germline V gene has CDR1 LNHNV and CDR2 YYDKDF (reference sequence). CDR3 in amino acids: CATAGGAGGLVENIQYF. The CDR3 DNA follows: TGTGCCACCGCCGGGGGAGCGGGAGGACTCGTGGAAAACATTCAGTACTTC.

Many counts were recorded for this clonotype. The chain has TRBV7-7 and TRBJ2-1, with TRBD2 matching over 8 bases. CDR3 length equals 16 residues. Germline-derived CDR1 and CDR2 are SSHAT and FNYEAQ (reference sequence). V dropped 6 bases and J dropped 6; count of bases not matched to a gene: 13. The CDR3 coding sequence is TGTGCCAGCAGTACCCTTGGCGGGAGGATAAGCAATGAGCAGTTCTTC. Amino acids: CASSTLGGRISNEQFF.

At least ten counts were recorded for this clonotype. The rearrangement uses TRBV12-3 or TRBV12-4 and TRBJ2-2, with D maybe TRBD2 (5 bases). V was pared by 6 bases and J by 4 bases, with 12 bases between. The CDR3 has 14 amino acids. CDR3 sequence: CASSSRGSTGELFF. In DNA form, the CDR3 reads TGTGCCAGCAGCTCCCGCGGGTCCACCGGGGAGCTGTTTTTT.

This clonotype appeared many times. This chain connects TRBV20-1 to TRBJ2-7; TRBD1 agrees at 7 bases. The J segment lost 6 bases and the V segment lost 6 bases, leaving 11 bases of the junction unmatched. In germline, CDR1 is DFQATT, CDR2 SNEGSKA (reference sequence). The CDR3 totals 13 residues. The CDR3 bases are TGCAGTGCGGGAACAGGGGATACCGGCGAGCAGTACTTC. This translates into CSAGTGDTGEQYF.

Ten or more counts support this clonotype. This chain links TRBV20-1 with TRBJ2-3, with TRBD1 matching over 10 bases. This CDR3 region has 14 residues. The germline V gene encodes CDR1 DFQATT and CDR2 SNEGSKA (reference sequence). With 3 bases clipped from V and 4 bases from J, the junction kept 4 bases outside the gene matches. Here the CDR3 reads CSASGTGVADTQYF. The CDR3 nucleotides read TGCAGTGCTAGCGGGACAGGGGTGGCAGATACGCAGTATTTT.

This clonotype was seen repeatedly, ten times or more. V usage is TRBV12-3 or TRBV12-4 and J usage is TRBJ2-2, with a tentative D call TRBD1 (5 bases). The V gene lost 6 bases and the J gene lost 7 bases, with 15 bases spanning the gap. The CDR3 runs to 14 residues. The CDR3 DNA is TGTGCCAGCAGCCCAGGAAGGGGTTTCGGGGAGCTGTTTTTT. It codes for CASSPGRGFGELFF.

At least ten counts were recorded for this clonotype. The chain recombines TRBV11-2 with TRBJ2-7; TRBD2 matches 8 bases. Trimming cost V 4 bases and J 7 bases; bases outside gene matches: 6. CDR3 size: 13 residues. CDR1 and CDR2 (germline): SGHAT, FQNNGV. CDR3 sequence: CASSSGRAREQYF. The DNA of the CDR3 is TGTGCCAGCAGCTCCGGGAGGGCCCGGGAGCAGTACTTC.

The table lists this clonotype with many counts. This chain uses TRBV20-1 with TRBJ1-2; D is ambiguous. The CDR3 has 14 amino acids. Trimming took off 2 bases at V and 0 bases at J, with 10 bases between the two ends. Germline CDR1 is DFQATT and CDR2 is SNEGSKA (reference sequence). This CDR3 is CSARSLESNYGYTF. In DNA form, the CDR3 reads TGCAGTGCTAGAAGTCTAGAATCTAACTATGGCTACACCTTC.

The DNA of the CDR3 is TGCGCCAGCAGTAAGCCCGCGAGAGGGGAGACCCAGTACTTC. Translated, it gives CASSKPARGETQYF. The V and J genes are TRBV10-2 and TRBJ2-5, with D possibly matching TRBD2 (5 bases). V was cut by 5 bases and J by 5 bases, with 15 bases left in between. CDR3 length equals 14 residues. Germline CDR1 is WSHSY and CDR2 is SAAADI.

This clonotype has just a few counts. This chain joins TRBV5-1 and TRBJ2-3; D may be TRBD2 (5 bases). V lost 4 bases, J lost 3 bases, and 12 bases lay in between. Germline V gene sequence: CDR1 SGHRS, CDR2 YFSETQ. This CDR3 contains 14 residues. CDR3 nucleotides: TGCGCCAGCAGCATAGGAGCGGAGACAGATACGCAGTATTTT. Residues: CASSIGAETDTQYF. The full variable domain, rest sourced from reference TRBV5-1 and TRBJ2-3, is KAGVTQTPRYLIKTRGQQVTLSCSPISGHRSVSWYQQTPGQGLQFLFEYFSETQRNKGNFPGRFSGRQFSNSRSEMNVSTLELGDSALYLCASSIGAETDTQYFGPGTRLTVL.

This clonotype was counted at least ten times. The chain has TRBV6-5 and TRBJ2-1; tentatively, D is TRBD2 (6 bases). This CDR3 is built from 16 residues. From germline, CDR1 is MNHEY and CDR2 SVGAGI. Trimming left V 6 bases short and J 0 bases short, with 15 bases between. The CDR3, as DNA: TGTGCCAGCAGCCACGGGAGTACGAGCTCCTACAATGAGCAGTTCTTC. It is translated as CASSHGSTSSYNEQFF.

In this sample, this clonotype turned up many times. In DNA, the CDR3 is TGCAGTATACAGGGTAGTCTCGGGGCCAATTCACCCCTCCACTTT. This encodes CSIQGSLGANSPLHF. The chain uses TRBV20-1 and TRBJ1-6; the D gene is possibly TRBD1 (6 bases). The V gene's germline CDR1 is DFQATT and CDR2 SNEGSKA (reference sequence). Trimming pared 8 bases from V and 7 bases from J, leaving 21 bases between. The CDR3 consists of 15 residues.

V and J are TRBV5-1 and TRBJ1-1, with 9 bases identical to TRBD1. V lost 5 bases, J lost 3 bases, and 11 bases stayed unmatched. This CDR3 is 16 amino acids long. CDR1 and CDR2 from the germline V gene are SGHRS and YFSETQ. CDR3 bases: TGCGCCAGCAGGCATATACCGGGACAGGGAGACACTGAAGCTTTCTTT. This gives the protein CASRHIPGQGDTEAFF. The whole variable domain, filled in from reference TRBV5-1 and TRBJ1-1, reads KAGVTQTPRYLIKTRGQQVTLSCSPISGHRSVSWYQQTPGQGLQFLFEYFSETQRNKGNFPGRFSGRQFSNSRSEMNVSTLELGDSALYLCASRHIPGQGDTEAFFGQGTRLTVV.

There are many counts of this clonotype. The rearrangement uses TRBV7-9 and TRBJ2-3; D gene uncertain. The CDR3 runs 16 residues. Germline V gene data show CDR1 as SEHNR and CDR2 as FQNEAQ (reference sequence). The ends were cut back, 5 bases at V and 0 bases at J, with 15 bases in the middle. The CDR3 region is CASSPLGTSSTDTQYF. As DNA, the CDR3 is TGTGCCAGCAGCCCCCTCGGCACTTCTAGCACAGATACGCAGTATTTT.

This clonotype occurred many times. This chain links TRBV4-1 with TRBJ2-3; a weak D match, TRBD2 (6 bases). CDR3 length: 19 residues. Trimming removed 7 bases from V and 0 bases from J, with 26 bases in between. CDR1 MGHRA and CDR2 YSYEKL come from the germline V gene. The DNA for the CDR3 is TGCGCCAGCATCACCAAGGCTTGCACTAGCCTATTTAGCACAGATACGCAGTATTTT. It encodes CASITKACTSLFSTDTQYF.

This clonotype was seen repeatedly, ten times or more. The chain employs TRBV20-1 and TRBJ2-7, with 9 bases aligning to TRBD2. The germline CDR1 and CDR2 sequences are DFQATT and SNEGSKA (reference sequence). V was clipped by 2 bases and J by 10 bases; unmatched bases: 6. The CDR3 contains 12 residues. The CDR3 is CSARYTSGPQYF. In DNA, the CDR3 is TGCAGTGCTAGATACACTAGCGGGCCACAGTACTTC.

As for this clonotype: A much larger clone differs by one base, so this may be a read error. The chain joins TRBV24-1 to TRBJ2-2; D is perhaps TRBD2 (5 bases). CDR1 KGHDR and CDR2 SFDVKD come from the germline V gene. The CDR3 loop spans 12 amino acids. The CDR3 DNA reads TGTGCCACCAGTCAGAACACCGGGGTGCTGTTTTTT. Amino acid sequence: CATSQNTGVLFF.